These 14 T cell receptor beta chains originate from one sample sequenced in a study of naive and memory T cell subsets (dated 2017 in TCRdb). What these receptors recognize is not known. Libraries were prepared through UMI-ligation and nested PCR. For sequencing, an Illumina MiSeq was employed. The beta constant-region primer consisted of an equimolar mixture of two oligonucleotides that together covered TRBC1 and TRBC2. Four rounds of PCR, combining the SP2 primer with nested alpha and beta constant-region primers, were used to amplify the ligated cDNA. The public sequencing data were trimmed at Q25 with fastp and processed into clonotypes with MiXCR by TCRdb, which kept only in-frame beta chains. Under each unique CDR3 protein, matching rows form one entry showing the most common genes and DNA. The sample profile shows around 83,000 distinct CDR3 sequences; about 10% of them were found once. The ten largest clonotypes hold 0.13% of the sample.

The paper's findings and limits, for the study overall: A few larger clonotypes were found in naive repertoires, especially CD8, and these larger clonotypes were possibly memory cells re-expressing CD45RA.

The sequenced material came from naive CD4+ T cells from blood. Reading the label with the study, this specimen's cell subset or site is: naive T cells, CD45RA high CD27+. These receptors originate from a human donor in good health.

The chain employs TRBV6-2 or TRBV6-3 and TRBJ2-3; 9 bases align to TRBD2. Trimming at V came to 5 bases and at J to 2 bases, leaving 8 bases not matched to a gene. Germline lookup yields CDR1 MNHEY and CDR2 SVGEGT. The CDR3 length is 16 residues. The CDR3 reads CASSQPTSGNTDTQYF. DNA of the CDR3: TGTGCCAGCAGTCAACCGACTAGCGGAAACACAGATACGCAGTATTTT.

This clonotype turned up a few times. This rearrangement joins TRBV20-1 to TRBJ2-3; TRBD2 aligns across 9 bases. Germline assignment: CDR1 DFQATT and CDR2 SNEGSKA (reference sequence). V lost 3 bases, J lost 2 bases, and 6 bases stayed unmatched. CDR3 length: 15 residues. CDR3 loop: CSARDSGGHTDTQYF. Here the CDR3 DNA reads TGCAGTGCTAGGGATAGCGGGGGCCACACAGATACGCAGTATTTT.

The rearrangement links TRBV6-5 to TRBJ1-2; D uncertain. V lost 5 bases, J lost 4 bases, and 14 bases lay in between. Germline lookup yields CDR1 MNHEY and CDR2 SVGAGI. This CDR3 is 14 amino acids long. CDR3: CASSPYLSPYGYTF. CDR3 DNA: TGTGCCAGCAGTCCCTACCTTTCGCCCTATGGCTACACCTTC.

This clonotype was observed a few times. The rearrangement uses TRBV5-1 and TRBJ2-3; 12 bases agree with TRBD2. V shed 5 bases, J shed 2 bases, and the junction held 3 bases outside the gene matches. The CDR3 is made up of 15 amino acids. Germline CDR1 reads SGHRS; CDR2 reads YFSETQ. In DNA, the CDR3 is TGCGCCAGCAGGGCTAGCGGGGGGGACACAGATACGCAGTATTTT. It encodes CASRASGGDTDTQYF.

This clonotype was counted between two and nine times. This chain connects TRBV9 to TRBJ1-1, with unresolved D. The germline gives CDR1 SGDLS, CDR2 YYNGEE. CDR3 size: 13 residues. V was cut by 0 bases and J by 0 bases, with 3 bases left in between. As DNA, the CDR3 is TGTGCCAGCAGCGTAGCAATGAACACTGAAGCTTTCTTT. Translation gives CASSVAMNTEAFF.

The chain links TRBV20-1 to TRBJ1-5; tentatively, D is TRBD1 (5 bases). Germline V gene sequence: CDR1 DFQATT, CDR2 SNEGSKA (reference sequence). The V and J ends lost 1 base and 4 bases respectively, with 17 bases between them. CDR3 length equals 16 residues. The CDR3 region is CSARVGGGTTNQPQHF. The CDR3 bases are TGCAGTGCTAGAGTTGGGGGTGGGACTACGAATCAGCCCCAGCATTTT.

This clonotype was counted a few times. This chain uses TRBV12-3 or TRBV12-4 with TRBJ1-3, with D uncertain. This CDR3 has 15 amino acids. Deletions cut 6 bases from V and 4 bases from J, with 16 bases between. The CDR3 reads CASSTDNLLGNTIYF. The CDR3 nucleotides are TGTGCCAGCAGCACCGACAACTTACTCGGAAACACCATATATTTT.

V gene TRBV7-3 combines with J gene TRBJ1-1; TRBD1 is a possible D gene (6 bases). CDR1 is SGHTA and CDR2 is FQGTGA in the germline V gene. Trimming removed 2 bases at V and 0 bases at J, with 7 bases between. The CDR3 spans 14 residues. CDR3 nucleotide sequence: TGTGCCAGCAGCTTAGACAGGTTGAACACTGAAGCTTTCTTT. This translates into CASSLDRLNTEAFF.

The chain has TRBV2 and TRBJ2-3; weak D call: TRBD2 (5 bases). The CDR3 length is 13 residues. Germline V lookup: CDR1 SNHLY, CDR2 FYNNEI. The germline V and J ends were trimmed by 6 bases and 3 bases, with 10 bases remaining between them. CDR3 bases: TGTGCCAGCAGACTAGAAGGAACAGATACGCAGTATTTT. This gives the protein CASRLEGTDTQYF.

This clonotype has more than one count but fewer than ten. The chain uses TRBV7-3 and TRBJ2-1, with 8 bases matching TRBD2. The CDR3 loop spans 16 amino acids. Germline values: CDR1 SGHTA, CDR2 FQGTGA. V lost 1 base and J lost 0; bases outside the gene matches: 2. CDR3 DNA sequence: TGTGCCAGCAGCTTAAGCGGGGGGTCCTCCTACAATGAGCAGTTCTTC. Protein product: CASSLSGGSSYNEQFF.

This clonotype has a count of ten or more. The rearrangement links TRBV12-3 or TRBV12-4 to TRBJ2-7; D tentatively fits TRBD1 or TRBD2 (6 bases each). This CDR3 comprises 16 residues. The ends were cut back, 6 bases at V and 2 bases at J, with 20 bases in the middle. This CDR3 reads CASSRRGARGTYEQYF. CDR3 in DNA: TGTGCCAGCAGCCGGAGGGGGGCCAGGGGCACCTACGAGCAGTACTTC.

This clonotype was detected a few times. The V call is TRBV14, the J call TRBJ2-7; D gene unclear. CDR3 length: 17 residues. CDR1 is SGHDN and CDR2 is FVKESK in the germline V gene. V gave up 1 base and J gave up 0 bases, with 16 bases separating them. This CDR3 reads CASSQGGLGLSSYEQYF. CDR3 in DNA: TGTGCCAGCAGCCAAGGGGGTTTAGGATTGAGCTCCTACGAGCAGTACTTC.

This clonotype has at least ten counts. The gene calls are TRBV5-1 and TRBJ2-6, with 9 bases fitting TRBD1. This CDR3 spans 18 amino acids. From germline, CDR1 is SGHRS and CDR2 YFSETQ. With V trimmed by 0 bases and J by 0 bases, 4 bases remained unmatched. The CDR3 here is CASSLVGQGPSGANVLTF. CDR3 coding DNA: TGCGCCAGCAGCTTGGTGGGACAGGGCCCCTCTGGGGCCAACGTCCTGACTTTC.

This clonotype has only a few counts. The chain has TRBV7-2 and TRBJ2-3; D possibly corresponds to TRBD1 (6 bases). This CDR3 is 15 amino acids long. Trimming pared 2 bases from V and 4 bases from J, leaving 13 bases between. CDR1 and CDR2 (germline): SGHTA, FQGNSA. The DNA for the CDR3 is TGTGCCAGCAGCTTACAGACAGGACGCTCAGATACGCAGTATTTT. Protein product: CASSLQTGRSDTQYF.